The clone carrying this T cell receptor (beta chain) was detected only once. This sample stems from a study of blood T cell repertoires in COVID-19. Study-level information: Researchers got acute and convalescent COVID-19 samples from the United States, Italy and Spain. PBMCs, B-cell-depleted T cells, or T cells provided the cDNA or gDNA that made up the material.

Per the study methods: Cell counts per sample came from amplifying reference gene primers. TCRdb's table, derived via immunoSEQ multiplex PCR, lists solely in-frame clones and lacks some. Clone size and the V and J calls come from that table; the DNA yielded D and trimming. The sample has about 230,000 clones; approximately 80% are singletons. The length of the CDR3 is 14 residues. The sequenced sample was peripheral blood. The TCR was taken from a middle-aged man with acute or convalescent COVID-19. This chain joins TRBV21-1 and TRBJ1-1. TRBV21-1 is a documented pseudogene. In DNA, the CDR3 is TGTGCCAGCAGCATAGGTGGAGTGAACACTGAAGCTTTCTTT. It yields the protein CASSIGGVNTEAFF.